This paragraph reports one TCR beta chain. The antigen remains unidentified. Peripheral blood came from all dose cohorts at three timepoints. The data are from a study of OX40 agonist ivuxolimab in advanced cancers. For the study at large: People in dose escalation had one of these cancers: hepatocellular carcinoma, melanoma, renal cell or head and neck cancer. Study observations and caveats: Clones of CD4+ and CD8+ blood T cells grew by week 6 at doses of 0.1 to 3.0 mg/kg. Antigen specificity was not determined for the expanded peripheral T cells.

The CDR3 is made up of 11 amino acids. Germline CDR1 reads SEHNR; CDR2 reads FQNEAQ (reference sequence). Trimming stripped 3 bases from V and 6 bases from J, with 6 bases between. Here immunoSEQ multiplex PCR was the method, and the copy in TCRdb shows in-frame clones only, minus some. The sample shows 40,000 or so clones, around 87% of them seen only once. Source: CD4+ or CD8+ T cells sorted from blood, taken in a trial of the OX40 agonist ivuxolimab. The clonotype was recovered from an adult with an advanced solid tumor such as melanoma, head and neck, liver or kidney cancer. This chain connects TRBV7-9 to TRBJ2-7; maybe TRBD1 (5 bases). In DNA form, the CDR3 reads TGTGCCAGCAGCTTTGGGGCCGAGCAGTACTTC. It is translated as CASSFGAEQYF.